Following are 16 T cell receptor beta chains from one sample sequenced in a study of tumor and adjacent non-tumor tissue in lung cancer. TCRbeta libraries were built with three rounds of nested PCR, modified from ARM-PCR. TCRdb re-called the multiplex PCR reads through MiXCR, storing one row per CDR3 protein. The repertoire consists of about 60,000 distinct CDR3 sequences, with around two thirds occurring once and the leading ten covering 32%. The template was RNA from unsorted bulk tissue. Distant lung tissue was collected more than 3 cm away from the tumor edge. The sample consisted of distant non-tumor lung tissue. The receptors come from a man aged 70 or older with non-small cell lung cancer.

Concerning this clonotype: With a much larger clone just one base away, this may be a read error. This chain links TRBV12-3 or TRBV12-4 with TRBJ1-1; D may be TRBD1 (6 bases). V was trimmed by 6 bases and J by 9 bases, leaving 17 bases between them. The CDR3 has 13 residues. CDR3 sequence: CASRMAGQNQAFF. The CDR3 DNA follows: TGTGCCAGCAGAATGGCCGGACAGAATCAAGCTTTCTTT.

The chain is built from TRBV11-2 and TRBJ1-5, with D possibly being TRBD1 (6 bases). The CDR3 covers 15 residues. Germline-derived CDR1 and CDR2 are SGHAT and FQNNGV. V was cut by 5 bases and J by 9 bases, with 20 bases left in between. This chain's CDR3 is CASSITGCAELPQHF. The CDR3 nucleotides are TGTGCCAGCAGCATAACAGGGTGCGCAGAGCTGCCCCAGCATTTT.

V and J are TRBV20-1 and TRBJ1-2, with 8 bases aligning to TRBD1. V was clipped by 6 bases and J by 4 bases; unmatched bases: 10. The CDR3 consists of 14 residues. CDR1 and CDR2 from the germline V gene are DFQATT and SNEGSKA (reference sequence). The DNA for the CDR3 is TGCAGTGCCCGCGGACAGGGCGGCCTCTATGGCTACACCTTC. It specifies CSARGQGGLYGYTF.

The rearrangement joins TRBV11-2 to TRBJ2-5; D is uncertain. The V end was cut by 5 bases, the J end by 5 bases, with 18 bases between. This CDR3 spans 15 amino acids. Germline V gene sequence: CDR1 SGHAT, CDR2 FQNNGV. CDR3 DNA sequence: TGTGCCAGCAGCCAAGTGGTCAGCTGGGGTGAGACCCAGTACTTC. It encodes CASSQVVSWGETQYF.

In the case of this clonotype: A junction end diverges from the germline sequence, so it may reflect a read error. CDR3 DNA sequence: TGTGCGAGCAGCTCCCGGGGGAGTAGCTCTCGGGCCAACGTCCTGACTTTC. It encodes CASSSRGSSSRANVLTF. The chain carries TRBV11-2 and TRBJ2-6, with D tentatively TRBD2 (6 bases). The CDR3 is made up of 17 amino acids. CDR1 and CDR2 from the germline V gene are SGHAT and FQNNGV.

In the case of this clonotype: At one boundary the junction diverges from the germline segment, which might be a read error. CDR3 in amino acids: CASRPQGQESQYF. DNA for the CDR3: TGCGCCAGCAGGCCACAGGGTCAGGAGTCCCAGTACTTC. The rearrangement joins TRBV11-2 to TRBJ2-5; D might be TRBD1 (6 bases). The CDR3 loop spans 13 amino acids. Germline CDR1 is SGHAT and CDR2 is FQNNGV.

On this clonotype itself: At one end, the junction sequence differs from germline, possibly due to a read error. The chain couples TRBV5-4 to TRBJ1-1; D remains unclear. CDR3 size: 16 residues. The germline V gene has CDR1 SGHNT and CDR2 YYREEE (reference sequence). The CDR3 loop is CASSHDPLEPRTEAFF. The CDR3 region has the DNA TGTGCTAGCAGCCACGACCCCTTAGAACCGAGGACTGAAGCTTTCTTT.

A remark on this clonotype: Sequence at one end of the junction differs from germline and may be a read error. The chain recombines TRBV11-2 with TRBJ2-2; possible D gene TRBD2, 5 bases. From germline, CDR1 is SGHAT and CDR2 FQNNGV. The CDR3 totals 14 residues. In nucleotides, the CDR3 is TGTGCCAGTAGCTTCCCGGGGAGCACCTGGGAGCTATTTTTT. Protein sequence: CASSFPGSTWELFF. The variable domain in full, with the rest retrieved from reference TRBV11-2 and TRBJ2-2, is EAGVAQSPRYKIIEKRQSVAFWCNPISGHATLYWYQQILGQGPKLLIQFQNNGVVDDSQLPKDRFSAERLKGVDSTLKIQPAKLEDSAVYLCASSFPGSTWELFFGEGSRLTVL.

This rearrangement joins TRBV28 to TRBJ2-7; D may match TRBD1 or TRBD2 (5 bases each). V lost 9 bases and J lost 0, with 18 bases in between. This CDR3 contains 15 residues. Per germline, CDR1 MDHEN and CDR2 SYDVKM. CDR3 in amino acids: CARSTGRTISYEQYF. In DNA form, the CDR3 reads TGTGCCAGGAGTACGGGACGGACGATCTCCTACGAGCAGTACTTC.

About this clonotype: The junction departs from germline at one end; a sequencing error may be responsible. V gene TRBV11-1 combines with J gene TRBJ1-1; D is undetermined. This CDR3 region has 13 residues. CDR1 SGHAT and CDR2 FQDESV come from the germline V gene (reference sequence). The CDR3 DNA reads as TGTACCAGCATAGGCCGGATGAACACTGAGGCTTTCTTT. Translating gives CTSIGRMNTEAFF.

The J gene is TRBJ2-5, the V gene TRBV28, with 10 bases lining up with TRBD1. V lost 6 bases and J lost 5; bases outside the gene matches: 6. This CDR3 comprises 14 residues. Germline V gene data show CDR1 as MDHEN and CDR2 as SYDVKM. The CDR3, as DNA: TGTGCCAGCAGCCGGGGACAGGGGTCGGAGACCCAGTACTTC. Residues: CASSRGQGSETQYF. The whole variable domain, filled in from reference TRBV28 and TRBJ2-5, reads DVKVTQSSRYLVKRTGEKVFLECVQDMDHENMFWYRQDPGLGLRLIYFSYDVKMKEKGDIPEGYSVSREKKERFSLILESASTNQTSMYLCASSRGQGSETQYFGPGTRLLVL.

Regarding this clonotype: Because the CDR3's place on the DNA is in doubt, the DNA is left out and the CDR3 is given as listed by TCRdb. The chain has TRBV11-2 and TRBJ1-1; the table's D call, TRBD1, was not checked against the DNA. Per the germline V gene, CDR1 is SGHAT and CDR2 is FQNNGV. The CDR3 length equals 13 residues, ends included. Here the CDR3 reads CASSFGQGTGAFF.

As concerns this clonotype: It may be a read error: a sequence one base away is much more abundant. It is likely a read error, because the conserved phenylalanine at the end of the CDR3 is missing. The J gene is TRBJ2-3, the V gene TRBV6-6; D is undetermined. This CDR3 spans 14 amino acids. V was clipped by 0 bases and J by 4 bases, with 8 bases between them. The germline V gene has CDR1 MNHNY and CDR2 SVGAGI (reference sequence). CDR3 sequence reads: CASSYSGVSDTQYL. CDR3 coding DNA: TGTGCCAGCAGTTACTCTGGGGTTTCAGATACGCAGTATCTT.

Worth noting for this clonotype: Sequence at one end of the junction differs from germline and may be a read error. The CDR3 sequence: CASSYLGGTTPFF. For the CDR3, the DNA is TGTGCCAGCAGCTACCTCGGGGGGACAACGCCTTTTTTT. The chain uses TRBV6-5 and TRBJ1-1, with D possibly TRBD1 on 6 matching bases. This CDR3 has 13 residues. Germline CDR1 and CDR2: MNHEY and SVGAGI.

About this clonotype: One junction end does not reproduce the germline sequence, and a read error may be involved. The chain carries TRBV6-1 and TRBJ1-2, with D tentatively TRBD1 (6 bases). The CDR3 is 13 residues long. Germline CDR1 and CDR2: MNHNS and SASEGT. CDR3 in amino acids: CASNLFGGSFHTF. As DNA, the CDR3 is TGTGCCAGCAATCTTTTTGGGGGCAGCTTCCACACGTTC.

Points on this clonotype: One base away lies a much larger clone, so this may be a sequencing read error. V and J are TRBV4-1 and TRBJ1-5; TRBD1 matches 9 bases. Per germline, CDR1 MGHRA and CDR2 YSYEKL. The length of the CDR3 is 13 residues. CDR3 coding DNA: TGCGCCATCAGCCAGACAGGGGGGCAGCCCCAGCATTTT. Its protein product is CAISQTGGQPQHF.